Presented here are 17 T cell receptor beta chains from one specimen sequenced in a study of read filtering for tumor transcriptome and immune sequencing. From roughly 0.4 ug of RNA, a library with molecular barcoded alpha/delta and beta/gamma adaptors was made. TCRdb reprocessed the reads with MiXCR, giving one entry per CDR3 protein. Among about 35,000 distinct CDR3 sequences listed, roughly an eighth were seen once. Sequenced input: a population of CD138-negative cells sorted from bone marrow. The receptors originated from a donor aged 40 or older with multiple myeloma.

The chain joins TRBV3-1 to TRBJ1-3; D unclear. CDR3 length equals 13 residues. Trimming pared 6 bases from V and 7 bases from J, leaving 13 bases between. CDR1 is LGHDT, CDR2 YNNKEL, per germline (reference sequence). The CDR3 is CASSRAGGNTIYF. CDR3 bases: TGTGCCAGCAGTCGTGCGGGAGGGAACACCATATATTTT.

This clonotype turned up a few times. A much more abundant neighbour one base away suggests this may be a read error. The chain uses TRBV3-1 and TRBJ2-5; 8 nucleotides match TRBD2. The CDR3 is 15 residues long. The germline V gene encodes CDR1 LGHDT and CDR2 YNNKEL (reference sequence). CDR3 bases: TGTGCCAGCAGCCAAGGCACTAGCGGACAAGAGACCCTGTACTTC. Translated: CASSQGTSGQETLYF.

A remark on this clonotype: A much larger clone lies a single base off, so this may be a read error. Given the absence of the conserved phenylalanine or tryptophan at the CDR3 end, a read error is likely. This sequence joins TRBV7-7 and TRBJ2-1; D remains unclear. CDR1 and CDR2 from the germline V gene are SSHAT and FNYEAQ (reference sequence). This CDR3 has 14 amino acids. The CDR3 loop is CASSLQIGNNEQFL. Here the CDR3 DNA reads TGTGCTAGCAGCTTACAAATAGGGAACAATGAGCAGTTCCTC.

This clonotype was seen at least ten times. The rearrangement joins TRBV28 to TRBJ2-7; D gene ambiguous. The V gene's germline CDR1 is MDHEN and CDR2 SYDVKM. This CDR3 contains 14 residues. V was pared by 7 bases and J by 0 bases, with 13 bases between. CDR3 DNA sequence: TGTGCCAGCAAGCCTCGCCAGGTCTCCTACGAGCAGTACTTC. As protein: CASKPRQVSYEQYF.

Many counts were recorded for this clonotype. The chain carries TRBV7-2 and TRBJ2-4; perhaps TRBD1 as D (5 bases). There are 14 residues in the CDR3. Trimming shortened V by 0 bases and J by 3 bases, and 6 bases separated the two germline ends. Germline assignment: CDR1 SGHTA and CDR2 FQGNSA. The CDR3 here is CASSLARVKNIQYF. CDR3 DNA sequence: TGTGCCAGCAGCTTAGCCAGGGTCAAAAACATTCAGTACTTC.

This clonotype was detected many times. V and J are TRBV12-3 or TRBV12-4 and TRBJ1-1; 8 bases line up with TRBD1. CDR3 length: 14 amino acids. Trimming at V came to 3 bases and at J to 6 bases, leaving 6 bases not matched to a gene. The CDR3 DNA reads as TGTGCCAGCAGTTTGCAGGGGGCTAGGTCTGAAGCTTTCTTT. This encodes CASSLQGARSEAFF.

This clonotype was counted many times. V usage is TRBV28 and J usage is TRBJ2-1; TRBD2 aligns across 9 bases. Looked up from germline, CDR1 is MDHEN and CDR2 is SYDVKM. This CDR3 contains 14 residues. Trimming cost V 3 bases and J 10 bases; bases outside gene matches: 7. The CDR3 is CASSFGLAGKEQFF. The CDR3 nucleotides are TGTGCCAGCAGTTTTGGGCTAGCGGGAAAGGAGCAGTTCTTC. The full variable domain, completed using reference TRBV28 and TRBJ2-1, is DVKVTQSSRYLVKRTGEKVFLECVQDMDHENMFWYRQDPGLGLRLIYFSYDVKMKEKGDIPEGYSVSREKKERFSLILESASTNQTSMYLCASSFGLAGKEQFFGPGTRLTVL.

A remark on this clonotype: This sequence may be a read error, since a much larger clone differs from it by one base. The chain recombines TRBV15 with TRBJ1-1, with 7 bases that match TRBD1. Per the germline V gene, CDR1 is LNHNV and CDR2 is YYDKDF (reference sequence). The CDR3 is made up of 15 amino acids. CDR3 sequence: CATSLRQGVNTEAYF. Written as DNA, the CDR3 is TGTGCCACCAGCTTGCGACAGGGCGTAAACACTGAAGCTTACTTT.

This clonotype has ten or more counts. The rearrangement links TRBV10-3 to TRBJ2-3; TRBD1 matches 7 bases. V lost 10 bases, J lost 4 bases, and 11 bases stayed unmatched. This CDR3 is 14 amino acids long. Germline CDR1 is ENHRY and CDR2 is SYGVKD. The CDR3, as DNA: TGTGCCACCGAAAACAGGGGAAGTGCAGATACGCAGTATTTT. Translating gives CATENRGSADTQYF.

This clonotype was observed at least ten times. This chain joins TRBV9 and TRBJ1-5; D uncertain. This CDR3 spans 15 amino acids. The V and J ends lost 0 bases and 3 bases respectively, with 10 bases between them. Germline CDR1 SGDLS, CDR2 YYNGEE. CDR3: CASSVGGWDNQPQHF. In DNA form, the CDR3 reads TGTGCCAGCAGCGTAGGAGGCTGGGACAATCAGCCCCAGCATTTT.

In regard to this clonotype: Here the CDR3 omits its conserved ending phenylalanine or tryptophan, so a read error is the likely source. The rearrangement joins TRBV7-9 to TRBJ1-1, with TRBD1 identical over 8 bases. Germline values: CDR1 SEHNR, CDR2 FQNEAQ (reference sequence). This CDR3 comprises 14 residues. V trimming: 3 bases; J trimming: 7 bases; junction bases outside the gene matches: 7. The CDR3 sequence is CASSFYRGGIEAFL. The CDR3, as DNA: TGTGCCAGCAGCTTTTACAGGGGGGGTATTGAAGCTTTCCTC.

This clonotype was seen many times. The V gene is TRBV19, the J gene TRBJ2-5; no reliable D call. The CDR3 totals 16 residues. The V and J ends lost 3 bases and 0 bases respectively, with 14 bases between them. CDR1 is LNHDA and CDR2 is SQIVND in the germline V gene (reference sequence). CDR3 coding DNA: TGTGCCAGTAGTATGAATCGAGGAATTAACCAAGAGACCCAGTACTTC. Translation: CASSMNRGINQETQYF.

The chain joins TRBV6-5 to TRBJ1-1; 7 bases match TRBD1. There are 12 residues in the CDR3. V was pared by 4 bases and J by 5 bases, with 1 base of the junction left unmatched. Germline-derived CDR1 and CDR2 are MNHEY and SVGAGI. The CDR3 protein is CASSFRGTEAFF. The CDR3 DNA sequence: TGTGCCAGCAGTTTCAGGGGGACTGAAGCTTTCTTT.

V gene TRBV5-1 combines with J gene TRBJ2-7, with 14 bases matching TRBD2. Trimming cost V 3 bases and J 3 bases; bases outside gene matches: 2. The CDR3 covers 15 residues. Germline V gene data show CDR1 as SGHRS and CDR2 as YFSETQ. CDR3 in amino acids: CASSWTSGGIYEQYF. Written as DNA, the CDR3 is TGCGCCAGCAGCTGGACTAGCGGGGGGATCTACGAGCAGTACTTC.

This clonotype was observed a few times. The CDR3 DNA follows: TGCAGCGCCCAGGGACCTGGCGGTACGTTCTTC. It translates to CSAQGPGGTFF. The chain recombines TRBV29-1 with TRBJ2-1; D tentatively reads TRBD1 or TRBD2 (5 bases each). V gave up 7 bases and J gave up 15 bases, with 19 bases separating them. This CDR3 is built from 11 residues. CDR1 SQVTM and CDR2 ANQGSEA come from the germline V gene.

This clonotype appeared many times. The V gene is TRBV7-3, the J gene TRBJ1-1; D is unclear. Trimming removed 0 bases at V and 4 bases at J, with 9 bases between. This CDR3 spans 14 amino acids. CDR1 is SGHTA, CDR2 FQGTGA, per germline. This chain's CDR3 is CASSLTAGSTEAFF. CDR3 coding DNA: TGTGCCAGCAGCTTAACGGCCGGGAGCACTGAAGCTTTCTTT.

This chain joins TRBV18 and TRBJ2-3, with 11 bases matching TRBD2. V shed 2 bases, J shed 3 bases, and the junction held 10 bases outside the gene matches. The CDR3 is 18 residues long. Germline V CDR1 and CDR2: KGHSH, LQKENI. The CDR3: CASSPTQGLAGGTDTQYF. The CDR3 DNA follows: TGTGCCAGCTCACCAACTCAAGGGCTAGCGGGAGGTACAGATACGCAGTATTTT.